The 19 T cell receptor beta chains presented below share a single source sample, sequenced in a study of cytomegalovirus exposure and HLA in healthy donors. Libraries were prepared by immunoSEQ multiplex PCR; TCRdb keeps only in-frame clonotypes and omits some of them. The data show some 200,000 clones, with about 89% seen just once and about 7.7% held by the top ten. Sequenced sample: PBMCs. The receptors here all came from a man aged 25-45 years in good health and CMV-seropositive.

The chain joins TRBV9 to TRBJ2-1; the D is unclear. Germline-derived CDR1 and CDR2 are SGDLS and YYNGEE. Trimming removed 0 bases at V and 5 bases at J, with 9 bases between. CDR3 length: 14 amino acids. The CDR3 coding sequence is TGTGCCAGCAGCGTAGGGGCATCCGACAATGAGCAGTTCTTC. This gives the protein CASSVGASDNEQFF.

J is TRBJ2-3 and V is TRBV28; D may be TRBD2 (5 bases). Trimming cost V 11 bases and J 6 bases, with 15 bases left between them. The V gene's germline CDR1 is MDHEN and CDR2 SYDVKM. The CDR3 consists of 12 residues. This CDR3 reads CAGGGLGDTQYF. CDR3 nucleotide sequence: TGTGCCGGCGGAGGTTTAGGGGATACGCAGTATTTT. The whole variable domain, remainder taken from reference TRBV28 and TRBJ2-3, is DVKVTQSSRYLVKRTGEKVFLECVQDMDHENMFWYRQDPGLGLRLIYFSYDVKMKEKGDIPEGYSVSREKKERFSLILESASTNQTSMYLCAGGGLGDTQYFGPGTRLTVL.

This chain joins TRBV5-4 and TRBJ2-7; possibly TRBD1 for D (5 bases). Germline V gives CDR1 SGHNT, CDR2 YYREEE (reference sequence). This CDR3 is built from 12 residues. Trimming removed 4 bases from V and 6 bases from J, with 11 bases in between. The CDR3 nucleotides are TGTGCCAGCAGCAACCCTAGGGGCGAGCAGTACTTC. Protein product: CASSNPRGEQYF.

The rearrangement joins TRBV30 to TRBJ1-2; D is unclear. Trimming pared 4 bases from V and 2 bases from J, leaving 14 bases between. This CDR3 comprises 14 residues. Germline values: CDR1 GTSNPN, CDR2 SVGIG (reference sequence). This CDR3 is CAWIPDGRNYGYTF. CDR3 DNA: TGTGCCTGGATTCCCGACGGACGGAACTATGGCTACACCTTC.

The sample holds a few counts of this clone. V gene TRBV14 combines with J gene TRBJ1-2; 7 positions agree with TRBD1. Germline lookup yields CDR1 SGHDN and CDR2 FVKESK. The CDR3 extends over 14 amino acids. J gave up 4 bases and V 4 bases, and 6 bases lay outside the gene matches. The CDR3 loop is CASSRGDSGYGYTF. The CDR3, as DNA: TGTGCCAGCAGCCGAGGGGACAGCGGCTATGGCTACACCTTC.

This sequence joins TRBV6-1 and TRBJ2-5; no reliable D call. Per the germline V gene, CDR1 is MNHNS and CDR2 is SASEGT. Between the trimmed V and J ends, which lost 0 bases and 7 bases, there was a span of 18 bases. CDR3 length: 16 residues. The CDR3 reads CASSEAGVRATGTQYF. The CDR3 region has the DNA TGTGCCAGCAGTGAAGCAGGAGTCCGGGCAACTGGGACCCAGTACTTC.

The CDR3 DNA reads as TGTGCCAGCAGAGACAACGCCTACGAGCAGTACTTC. It codes for CASRDNAYEQYF. The genes are TRBV28 and TRBJ2-7, with D hard to call. Germline CDR1 reads MDHEN; CDR2 reads SYDVKM. Trimming stripped 6 bases from V and 2 bases from J, with 8 bases between. The CDR3 is made up of 12 amino acids.

This chain joins TRBV7-9 and TRBJ2-3, with a weak D call TRBD2 (7 bases). The V and J ends lost 4 bases and 2 bases respectively, with 13 bases between them. Per the germline V gene, CDR1 is SEHNR and CDR2 is FQNEAQ (reference sequence). The CDR3 extends over 15 amino acids. CDR3 in amino acids: CASSYQGRDTDTQYF. For the CDR3, the DNA is TGTGCCAGCAGCTATCAGGGGAGGGACACAGATACGCAGTATTTT.

The chain has TRBV5-1 and TRBJ2-3; TRBD1 might be the D (5 bases). CDR3 length equals 16 residues. Germline V gene lookup returns CDR1 SGHRS and CDR2 YFSETQ. The V end was cut by 1 base, the J end by 0 bases, with 12 bases between. CDR3 region: CASSLTGQTSTDTQYF. The CDR3 DNA reads as TGCGCCAGCAGCTTGACAGGTCAGACTAGCACAGATACGCAGTATTTT.

This clone showed up just a few times. In DNA form, the CDR3 reads TGCGCCAGCAGCTTGCTGGACGGCAGCTCTGGAAACACCATATATTTT. Amino acids: CASSLLDGSSGNTIYF. The gene calls are TRBV5-1 and TRBJ1-3; D gene ambiguous. The germline gives CDR1 SGHRS, CDR2 YFSETQ. The V and J ends lost 1 base and 0 bases respectively, with 11 bases between them. CDR3 length: 16 residues.

V and J are TRBV11-3 and TRBJ2-2; D is ambiguous. Germline CDR1 reads SGHNT; CDR2 reads YENEEA. This CDR3 has 14 amino acids. Trimming took off 4 bases at V and 6 bases at J, with 12 bases between the two ends. This CDR3 reads CASSSYSGAGELFF. Here the CDR3 DNA reads TGTGCCAGCAGCTCTTACTCCGGTGCCGGGGAGCTGTTTTTT.

J is TRBJ1-2 and V is TRBV27, with a weak D call TRBD1 (5 bases). The germline V gene has CDR1 MNHEY and CDR2 SMNVEV (reference sequence). V lost 5 bases to trimming and J lost 8 bases, with 21 bases between them. This CDR3 comprises 15 residues. The DNA for the CDR3 is TGTGCCAGCAGTAAGGTGACCGGGACGCGTAGGGGCTACACCTTC. Amino acid sequence: CASSKVTGTRRGYTF.

The chain links TRBV27 to TRBJ2-7; D ambiguous. Per the germline V gene, CDR1 is MNHEY and CDR2 is SMNVEV (reference sequence). V lost 5 bases and J lost 9, with 23 bases in between. This CDR3 has 15 amino acids. Here the CDR3 DNA reads TGTGCCAGCAGTCCGACAAGGAGTTCAGGTATCGGGCAGTACTTC. Its translation is CASSPTRSSGIGQYF.

The genes are TRBV30 and TRBJ1-1; 7 bases agree with TRBD1. Losses at the gene ends were 4 bases for V and 8 bases for J; bases not matched to a gene: 4. The CDR3 totals 11 residues. The germline gives CDR1 GTSNPN, CDR2 SVGIG (reference sequence). The CDR3: CAWTNRGEAFF. The CDR3 nucleotides read TGTGCCTGGACTAACAGGGGAGAAGCTTTCTTT.

This sequence joins TRBV28 and TRBJ2-7, with D perhaps matching TRBD2 (5 bases). The V and J ends lost 1 base and 4 bases respectively, with 17 bases between them. The CDR3 length is 16 residues. The germline gives CDR1 MDHEN, CDR2 SYDVKM. The CDR3 nucleotides are TGTGCCAGCAGTTTATTTGCCAGCGGAGGCTTATACGAGCAGTACTTC. Encoded protein: CASSLFASGGLYEQYF. The whole variable domain, filled in from reference TRBV28 and TRBJ2-7, reads DVKVTQSSRYLVKRTGEKVFLECVQDMDHENMFWYRQDPGLGLRLIYFSYDVKMKEKGDIPEGYSVSREKKERFSLILESASTNQTSMYLCASSLFASGGLYEQYFGPGTRLTVT.

The CDR3 DNA follows: TGTGCCAGCAGCAGGGATCACTCCTACAATGAGCAGTTCTTC. This gives the protein CASSRDHSYNEQFF. The rearrangement joins TRBV6-4 to TRBJ2-1; maybe TRBD1 (5 bases). CDR1 is MRHNA, CDR2 SNTAGT, per germline. This CDR3 is built from 14 residues. Trimming cost V 6 bases and J 0 bases, with 9 bases left between them.

This clone was detected a few times. The chain links TRBV5-1 to TRBJ1-6; TRBD1 aligns across 9 bases. The CDR3 runs 17 residues. Losses at the gene ends were 0 bases for V and 7 bases for J; bases not matched to a gene: 8. Looked up from germline, CDR1 is SGHRS and CDR2 is YFSETQ. The CDR3 sequence: CASSLGSTGGRNSPLHF. The DNA for the CDR3 is TGCGCCAGCAGCTTGGGGTCCACAGGGGGCCGGAATTCACCCCTCCACTTT.

The chain links TRBV5-8 to TRBJ2-7; 7 positions agree with TRBD2. Germline V CDR1 and CDR2: SGHTS, YDEGEE. The CDR3 is 13 amino acids. Losses at the gene ends were 0 bases for V and 6 bases for J; bases not matched to a gene: 3. Here the CDR3 DNA reads TGTGCCAGCAGCTTGGCCTGGGGGGGCGAGCAGTACTTC. Residues: CASSLAWGGEQYF.

V and J are TRBV19 and TRBJ2-5; D may be TRBD2 (6 bases). Germline V gene data show CDR1 as LNHDA and CDR2 as SQIVND (reference sequence). The CDR3 has 16 amino acids. The V end was cut by 4 bases, the J end by 0 bases, with 15 bases between. The CDR3 protein is CASSTSGTDYQETQYF. For the CDR3, the DNA is TGTGCCAGTAGTACCTCCGGGACTGATTACCAAGAGACCCAGTACTTC.